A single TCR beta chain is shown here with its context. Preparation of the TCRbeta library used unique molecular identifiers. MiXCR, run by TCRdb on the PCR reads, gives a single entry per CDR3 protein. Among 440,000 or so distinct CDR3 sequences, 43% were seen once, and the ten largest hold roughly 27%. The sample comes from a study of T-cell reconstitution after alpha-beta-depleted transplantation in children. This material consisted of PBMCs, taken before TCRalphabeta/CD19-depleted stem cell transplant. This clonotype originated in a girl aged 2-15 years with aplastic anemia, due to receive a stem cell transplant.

The chain's CDR3 is CASSQPSWKTGELFF. CDR3 coding DNA: TGCGCCAGCAGCCAGCCTAGCTGGAAAACCGGGGAGCTGTTTTTT. V gene TRBV4-1 combines with J gene TRBJ2-2; D possibly corresponds to TRBD2 (5 bases). There are 15 residues in the CDR3. Germline V gene lookup returns CDR1 MGHRA and CDR2 YSYEKL. The V gene lost 3 bases and the J gene lost 5 bases, with 13 bases spanning the gap.